This T cell receptor (beta chain) was captured in a study of T cell repertoires in cytomegalovirus infection. TCRdb called the reads again in MiXCR, with one record for every CDR3 protein. The data contain 55,000 to 85,000 distinct CDR3 sequences, about 4.2% of them seen just once; the ten biggest clones take up around 22%. The table lists this clonotype with many counts. CDR1 SGHVS and CDR2 FQNEAQ come from the germline V gene. This CDR3 region has 12 residues. V lost 6 bases to trimming and J lost 6 bases, with 8 bases between them. The sequencing input was PBMCs. This TCR was recovered from a human donor in good health (CMV status not recorded). Some clones in this sample may be carry-over from other donors' samples. The chain uses TRBV7-8 and TRBJ2-2, with D possibly matching TRBD2 (6 bases). The CDR3 loop is CASRGGSGELFF. For the CDR3, the DNA is TGTGCCAGCAGAGGAGGGTCCGGGGAGCTGTTTTTT.